One and the same sample provided the 11 T cell receptor beta chains below, sequenced in a study of vaccination effects on CD4 cells after COVID-19. The antigens for these receptors are not known. Clones were sequenced by immunoSEQ multiplex PCR, and TCRdb holds only the in-frame ones, with some missing. The table lists tens of thousands of clones, 70% of them singletons. In the ViraFEST assay, antigen-specific CD4+ clonotypes were identified by expansion after peptide-pool stimulation. CD4+ T cell isolation took place after 10 days of culture. No vaccinee had earlier SARS-CoV-2 infection, and nucleocapsid antibodies were negative. The sequences come from CD4+ T cells from PBMCs cultured with SARS-CoV-2 spike peptides, collected before COVID-19 vaccination. The receptors derive from a human donor who received a COVID-19 vaccine.

This clone showed up just a few times. The chain recombines TRBV19 with TRBJ2-1; 13 bases align to TRBD2. Germline V gene sequence: CDR1 LNHDA, CDR2 SQIVND (reference sequence). The V and J ends lost 5 bases and 2 bases, in that order; junction bases with no gene match: 3. The CDR3 extends over 16 amino acids. The CDR3 DNA follows: TGTGCCAGTAGTCTAACTAGCGGGAGGGCCTACAATGAGCAGTTCTTC. Its protein is CASSLTSGRAYNEQFF.

The chain carries TRBV3-1 (or the pseudogene TRBV3-2) and TRBJ2-1; tentatively, D is TRBD2 (6 bases). This CDR3 is built from 15 residues. The V and J ends lost 3 bases and 4 bases respectively, with 13 bases between them. Germline-derived CDR1 and CDR2 are LGHDT and YNNKEL (reference sequence). CDR3 sequence: CASSHRGTQYNEQFF. CDR3 nucleotides: TGTGCCAGCAGCCACCGGGGGACCCAGTACAATGAGCAGTTCTTC.

This clone was counted only a few times. This sequence joins TRBV7-9 and TRBJ1-2; TRBD1 matches at 7 bases. The CDR3 covers 14 residues. J was trimmed by 9 bases and V by 4 bases; bases with no gene match: 11. Germline CDR1 is SEHNR and CDR2 is FQNEAQ (reference sequence). The CDR3 DNA reads TGTGCCAGCAGCTCCCCCAGGGGGAGGGAGAGCTACACCTTC. Translated: CASSSPRGRESYTF.

The V and J genes are TRBV30 and TRBJ1-4, with a tentative D call TRBD1 (5 bases). V shed 2 bases and J shed 8 bases, with 15 bases lying between them. The germline gives CDR1 GTSNPN, CDR2 SVGIG (reference sequence). The CDR3 has 14 amino acids. DNA of the CDR3: TGTGCCTGGAGTAGGTCCAGGGTAGTGGAAAAACTGTTTTTT. It yields the protein CAWSRSRVVEKLFF.

The rearrangement links TRBV11-3 to TRBJ2-1; D remains unclear. This CDR3 contains 13 residues. Trimming pared 1 base from V and 6 bases from J, leaving 7 bases between. Germline loops: CDR1 SGHNT, CDR2 YENEEA. The CDR3 nucleotides read TGTGCCAGCAGCTTAGGGATTAGCAATGAGCAGTTCTTC. Amino acid sequence: CASSLGISNEQFF.

There are a few counts of this clone. The CDR3 spells CASSLVRSPDYGYTF. The CDR3 nucleotides read TGTGCCAGCAGTTTAGTTCGTTCTCCCGACTATGGCTACACCTTC. This sequence joins TRBV27 and TRBJ1-2; D is ambiguous. The ends were cut back, 2 bases at V and 3 bases at J, with 13 bases in the middle. CDR1 is MNHEY and CDR2 is SMNVEV in the germline V gene (reference sequence). This CDR3 region has 15 residues.

CDR3 nucleotide sequence: TGTGCCAGCAGCCAAGGTAGCGGAAGCTCCTACAATGAGCAGTTCTTC. Protein product: CASSQGSGSSYNEQFF. The chain uses TRBV3-1 (or the pseudogene TRBV3-2) and TRBJ2-1; D might be TRBD2 (6 bases). V was cut by 1 base and J by 0 bases, with 10 bases left in between. This CDR3 contains 16 residues. From germline, CDR1 is LGHDT and CDR2 YNNKEL (reference sequence).

CDR3 sequence (DNA): TGCGCCAGCAGCCAATGGCTAGCGCAAAATGAGCAGTTCTTC. Protein product: CASSQWLAQNEQFF. This chain uses TRBV4-3 with TRBJ2-1; possible D gene TRBD2, 6 bases. CDR1 is LGHNA, CDR2 YSLEER, per germline. The CDR3 runs 14 residues. V was cut by 2 bases and J by 7 bases, with 12 bases left in between.

This clone appeared a few times. The genes are TRBV30 and TRBJ2-3, with D perhaps matching TRBD2 (5 bases). Trimming removed 2 bases at V and 7 bases at J, with 10 bases between. The CDR3 length is 12 residues. Germline CDR1 is GTSNPN and CDR2 is SVGIG (reference sequence). As DNA, the CDR3 is TGTGCCTGGAGTTTGCCGGGGAATACGCAGTATTTT. Encoded protein: CAWSLPGNTQYF.

The genes are TRBV5-6 and TRBJ2-7; 11 bases are a match to TRBD2. The CDR3 totals 18 residues. V lost 5 bases and J lost 2; bases outside the gene matches: 15. Germline lookup yields CDR1 SGHDT and CDR2 YYEEEE. The CDR3, as DNA: TGTGCCAGCAGTTACCGACTAGCGGGAAATCCCCGCACCTACGAGCAGTACTTC. This sequence encodes CASSYRLAGNPRTYEQYF.

The chain joins TRBV11-2 to TRBJ1-1; the D is unclear. The CDR3 is 16 amino acids. The V gene's germline CDR1 is SGHAT and CDR2 FQNNGV. V was cut by 6 bases and J by 0 bases, with 17 bases left in between. CDR3 in DNA: TGTGCCAGCAGAAAATGGGGAGGTGCCCTGAACACTGAAGCTTTCTTT. The encoded protein is CASRKWGGALNTEAFF.